This TCR beta chain was retrieved from a study of blood T cells in healthy people across ages. Combining a sample-barcoded 5' primer with a J-beta primer mix, a second PCR ran for about 7 to 11 cycles. TCRdb analysed the 5' RACE reads with MiXCR anew, one entry per CDR3 protein. Of hundreds of thousands of distinct CDR3 sequences listed, over 20% are singletons. CDR1 and CDR2 (germline): SGHAT, FQNNGV. V gave up 5 bases and J gave up 1 base, with 18 bases separating them. The CDR3 runs 17 residues. This clonotype was observed a few times. Sequencing was performed on blood. The sequence was obtained from a man in his 70s in good health. The chain joins TRBV11-2 to TRBJ2-4; D could derive from TRBD1 or TRBD2 (6 bases each). The CDR3 bases are TGTGCCAGCAGCCCGGTCGGGGGCAGTTATGCCAAAAACATTCAGTACTTC. Translated, it gives CASSPVGGSYAKNIQYF.